A selection of T cell receptor beta chains follows, all from one sample in a study of blood T cell repertoires in COVID-19. Method: immunoSEQ multiplex PCR; TCRdb's copy keeps in-frame clones and lacks some. The sample yields some 140,000 clones, around 90% seen once. Sequencing used peripheral blood. The origin of the receptors is a man in his fifties or sixties with acute or convalescent COVID-19. CDR3s include the opening cysteine and the closing phenylalanine or tryptophan. A D gene is named only where the DNA matches it firmly. Clone size is not always given. Where it is, it says once, few, many or a class for expanded clones.

abundance	d_gene	v_gene	j_gene	CDR3aa	CDR3nt
once	.	TRBV6-1	TRBJ2-4	CASSEMLGQGHIQYF	TGTGCCAGCAGTGAAATGCTGGGGCAGGGGCACATTCAGTACTTC
once	.	TRBV7-2	TRBJ1-4	CASSLGGGGGEKLFF	TGTGCCAGCAGCTTAGGTGGAGGGGGGGGTGAAAAACTGTTTTTT
.	TRBD1	TRBV4-1	TRBJ1-4	CASSQGGQGFAF	TGCGCCAGCAGCCAAGGGGGACAGGGATTTGCTTTT
.	.	TRBV5-1	TRBJ2-3	CASSLLSTDTQYF	TGCGCCAGCAGCCTCCTTAGCACAGATACGCAGTATTTT
.	TRBD2	TRBV9	TRBJ2-7	CASSVRASGRLGHEQYF	TGTGCCAGCAGCGTACGGGCTAGCGGGAGGCTAGGGCACGAGCAGTACTTC
once	.	TRBV19	TRBJ1-5	CASSIRGGRDLRQPQHF	TGTGCCAGTAGTATACGGGGCGGGAGGGATTTGCGTCAGCCCCAGCATTTT
.	.	TRBV11-2	TRBJ2-2	CASSLPPFGGRNTGELFF	TGTGCCAGCAGCTTACCCCCATTCGGGGGTCGAAACACCGGGGAGCTGTTTTTT
.	TRBD1	TRBV6-5	TRBJ1-1	CATNTDRPEAFF	TGTGCCACCAACACGGACAGGCCTGAAGCTTTCTTT
.	TRBD1	TRBV6-5	TRBJ1-1	CASSTTGVAFF	TGTGCCAGCAGTACAACAGGGGTAGCTTTCTTT
.	TRBD2	TRBV5-1	TRBJ2-7	CASSFLSGARYEQYF	TGCGCCAGCAGCTTCTTAAGCGGGGCCCGCTACGAGCAGTACTTC
once	.	TRBV4-2	TRBJ2-5	CASSQDPAAAQETQYF	TGTGCCAGCAGCCAAGACCCCGCGGCGGCCCAAGAGACCCAGTACTTC
.	TRBD2	TRBV10-2	TRBJ2-5	CASSGAGLAGGSGETQYF	TGCGCCAGCAGTGGGGCCGGACTAGCGGGGGGGAGTGGCGAGACCCAGTACTTC
.	TRBD1	TRBV9	TRBJ1-1	CASSGATGSRNTEAFF	TGTGCCAGCAGCGGGGCGACAGGGTCGAGAAACACTGAAGCTTTCTTT
.	TRBD1	TRBV5-1	TRBJ2-3	CASSLVGTGSTDTQYF	TGCGCCAGCAGCTTGGTTGGGACAGGAAGCACAGATACGCAGTATTTT
.	TRBD2	TRBV9	TRBJ2-5	CASSVSGGAETQYF	TGTGCCAGCAGCGTTAGCGGGGGGGCCGAGACCCAGTACTTC
.	.	TRBV28	TRBJ1-2	CASSSGLAYGYTF	TGTGCCAGCAGTTCAGGGCTCGCCTATGGCTACACCTTC
.	TRBD2	TRBV7-9	TRBJ2-6	CATGPTSGSSGANVLTF	TGTGCGACCGGGCCGACTAGCGGGAGCTCTGGGGCCAACGTCCTGACTTTC
.	TRBD2	TRBV27	TRBJ2-7	CASSSSGLHNEQYF	TGTGCCAGCAGTTCTAGCGGGTTGCATAACGAGCAGTACTTC
.	TRBD2	TRBV19	TRBJ2-1	CASSRTSGGVNEQFF	TGTGCCAGTAGTAGGACTAGCGGGGGAGTCAATGAGCAGTTCTTC
.	.	TRBV4-2	TRBJ2-1	CASSQERAGAVNEQFF	TGTGCCAGCAGCCAAGAACGGGCGGGGGCGGTAAATGAGCAGTTCTTC
.	.	TRBV2	TRBJ1-4	CASSESRGAEKLFF	TGTGCCAGCAGTGAAAGCAGGGGCGCAGAAAAACTGTTTTTT
.	TRBD2	TRBV2	TRBJ2-7	CASSRTSGYEQYF	TGTGCCAGCAGCCGGACTAGTGGCTACGAGCAGTACTTC
.	.	TRBV3-1/TRBV3-2	TRBJ1-1	CASSNQGTKNTEAFF	TGTGCCAGCAGCAACCAGGGGACCAAGAACACTGAAGCTTTCTTT
.	.	TRBV5-4	TRBJ1-1	CASSLGTNSEAFF	TGTGCCAGCAGCTTGGGCACGAACAGTGAAGCTTTCTTT
.	.	TRBV5-4	TRBJ1-1	CASTAGGNTEAFF	TGTGCCAGCACCGCGGGGGGAAACACTGAAGCTTTCTTT
.	TRBD1	TRBV7-9	TRBJ2-2	CASSPQWGTGTLAGELFF	TGTGCCAGCAGCCCACAATGGGGGACAGGGACGCTCGCCGGGGAGCTGTTTTTT
few	.	TRBV28	TRBJ2-2	CASSELNTGELFF	TGTGCCAGCAGCGAGCTCAACACCGGGGAGCTGTTTTTT
.	TRBD1	TRBV13	TRBJ1-5	CASSLRQGGQPQHF	TGTGCCAGCAGCTTAAGACAGGGAGGTCAGCCCCAGCATTTT
.	TRBD2	TRBV4-3	TRBJ2-2	CASSQVTPGLADTGELFF	TGCGCCAGCAGCCAAGTGACTCCGGGACTAGCAGACACCGGGGAGCTGTTTTTT
.	TRBD1	TRBV18	TRBJ1-2	CASSDGQGYGYTF	TGTGCCAGCTCAGACGGACAGGGCTATGGCTACACCTTC
.	TRBD2	TRBV6-1	TRBJ2-5	CASSEAVAGARGETQYF	TGTGCCAGCAGTGAAGCGGTGGCGGGAGCGCGCGGAGAGACCCAGTACTTC
.	TRBD1	TRBV20-1	TRBJ1-1	CSASRIQGATEAFF	TGCAGTGCTAGTAGGATCCAGGGGGCTACTGAAGCTTTCTTT
.	.	TRBV11-2	TRBJ1-4	CASSLGYRVNEKLFF	TGTGCCAGCAGCTTAGGGTACAGGGTGAATGAAAAACTGTTTTTT
.	.	TRBV5-8	TRBJ1-5	CASSLMAQADQPQHF	TGTGCCAGCAGCTTGATGGCACAGGCGGATCAGCCCCAGCATTTT
once	.	TRBV29-1	TRBJ1-2	CSVVRTYGYTF	TGCAGCGTTGTCAGAACCTATGGCTACACCTTC
.	TRBD2	TRBV7-6	TRBJ2-5	CASSVGWTSGETQYF	TGTGCCAGCAGCGTAGGGTGGACTAGTGGAGAGACCCAGTACTTC
.	TRBD1	TRBV5-1	TRBJ1-2	CASSSTGRNGYTF	TGCGCCAGCAGCTCGACAGGGCGGAATGGCTACACCTTC
.	.	TRBV7-3	TRBJ1-2	CASSFHGGYGYTF	TGTGCCAGCAGCTTTCACGGGGGCTATGGCTACACCTTC
.	.	TRBV3-1/TRBV3-2	TRBJ2-1	CASSQDYTSYNEQFF	TGTGCCAGCAGCCAAGATTACACAAGTTACAATGAGCAGTTCTTC
.	TRBD2	TRBV10-3	TRBJ2-2	CAISVAGDDTGELFF	TGTGCCATCAGTGTTGCGGGAGACGACACCGGGGAGCTGTTTTTT
.	.	TRBV9	TRBJ1-6	CASSAGGGVGSPLHF	TGTGCCAGCAGCGCCGGTGGAGGGGTGGGCTCACCCCTCCACTTT
.	.	TRBV4-3	TRBJ2-1	CASSQDSGTYNEQFF	TGCGCCAGCAGCCAAGATTCGGGGACCTACAATGAGCAGTTCTTC
.	TRBD1	TRBV7-9	TRBJ2-2	CASSFATGGHTGELFF	TGTGCCAGCAGCTTTGCGACAGGGGGTCACACCGGGGAGCTGTTTTTT
.	TRBD1	TRBV19	TRBJ2-1	CASSPAWTGGNGDEQFF	TGTGCCAGTAGTCCGGCCTGGACAGGGGGGAACGGAGATGAGCAGTTCTTC
.	TRBD2	TRBV19	TRBJ2-1	CASRITSAHYNEQFF	TGTGCCAGTAGAATTACTAGCGCCCATTACAATGAGCAGTTCTTC
.	TRBD1	TRBV5-1	TRBJ1-1	CATKTGSNTEAFF	TGCGCCACCAAGACAGGGTCGAACACTGAAGCTTTCTTT
.	.	TRBV6-6	TRBJ2-2	CASRNRVVNTGELFF	TGTGCCAGCAGAAACAGGGTTGTGAACACCGGGGAGCTGTTTTTT
.	.	TRBV27	TRBJ2-7	CASSLSFRVWDEQYF	TGTGCCAGCAGTTTATCGTTCCGGGTTTGGGACGAGCAGTACTTC
once	.	TRBV9	TRBJ1-1	CASSFDNMNTEAFF	TGTGCCAGCAGCTTTGACAACATGAACACTGAAGCTTTCTTT
.	.	TRBV28	TRBJ2-7	CASSLDVGDNEQYF	TGTGCCAGCAGTTTAGATGTAGGCGACAACGAGCAGTACTTC
.	.	TRBV4-1	TRBJ2-1	CASSRGQGYNEQFF	TGCGCCAGCAGCCGCGGGCAGGGGTACAATGAGCAGTTCTTC
.	.	TRBV2	TRBJ2-1	CASSEGRGEQFF	TGTGCCAGCAGTGAAGGTCGGGGTGAGCAGTTCTTC
.	TRBD1	TRBV29-1	TRBJ1-2	CSVQTGNGYTF	TGCAGCGTCCAGACAGGGAATGGCTACACCTTC
.	.	TRBV7-2	TRBJ1-6	CASSLGFSGNNSPLHF	TGTGCCAGCAGCTTAGGTTTCTCAGGGAATAATTCACCCCTCCACTTT
.	TRBD1	TRBV6-5	TRBJ1-2	CASSRTGVLGGYTF	TGTGCCAGCAGCCGGACAGGGGTCTTGGGTGGCTACACCTTC